One sample yielded the 27 T cell receptor beta chains listed below, sequenced in a study of blood T cell repertoires in COVID-19. This table comes from immunoSEQ multiplex PCR, and its TCRdb copy is limited to in-frame clones, with some not included. The table includes about 110,000 clones, roughly four fifths detected once. The specimen sequenced was peripheral blood. Receptors were obtained from a woman aged 70-85 years with acute or convalescent COVID-19.

In regard to this clone: At the DNA level, this CDR3 is encoded by other sequences in the same sample as well. The genes are TRBV4-3 and TRBJ1-6; TRBD1 aligns across 9 bases. Germline CDR1 reads LGHNA; CDR2 reads YSLEER. Trimming took 2 bases from V and 0 from J; bases not matched to a gene: 14. The CDR3 sequence is 21 residues long. The CDR3 loop reads CASSQTVTGRQGGSYNSPLHF. For the CDR3, the DNA is TGCGCCAGCAGCCAAACCGTGACAGGGCGACAGGGGGGCTCCTATAATTCACCCCTCCACTTT.

The genes are TRBV28 and TRBJ1-5; tentative D call: TRBD1 (5 bases). Deletions cut 5 bases from V and 3 bases from J, with 17 bases between. The CDR3 sequence is 16 residues long. Per the germline V gene, CDR1 is MDHEN and CDR2 is SYDVKM. CDR3 loop: CASSGAGATINQPQHF. The CDR3 nucleotides read TGTGCCAGCAGTGGGGCCGGAGCAACCATCAATCAGCCCCAGCATTTT.

The J gene is TRBJ1-4, the V gene TRBV18, with TRBD1 as a possible D gene (5 bases). Germline CDR1 KGHSH, CDR2 LQKENI. V gave up 2 bases and J gave up 5 bases, with 9 bases separating them. This CDR3 contains 14 residues. CDR3 nucleotides: TGTGCCAGCTCACCAAACGACAGAAATGAAAAACTGTTTTTT. Residues: CASSPNDRNEKLFF. The whole variable domain, filled in from reference TRBV18 and TRBJ1-4, reads NAGVMQNPRHLVRRRGQEARLRCSPMKGHSHVYWYRQLPEEGLKFMVYLQKENIIDESGMPKERFSAEFPKEGPSILRIQQVVRGDSAAYFCASSPNDRNEKLFFGSGTQLSVL.

The chain combines TRBV7-3 with TRBJ2-1; 9 nucleotides align to TRBD2. Trimming cost V 5 bases and J 8 bases; bases outside gene matches: 10. CDR1 and CDR2 (germline): SGHTA, FQGTGA. The CDR3 is 15 residues long. DNA for the CDR3: TGTGCCAGCAGCCCTTTGGCGGGAGGGTTCGATGAGCAGTTCTTC. Amino acid sequence: CASSPLAGGFDEQFF.

The V gene is TRBV23-1, the J gene TRBJ1-1; possibly TRBD1 for D (6 bases). TRBV23-1 qualifies as an ORF whose function is uncertain. The V and J ends lost 7 bases and 5 bases respectively, with 11 bases between them. CDR3 length: 12 amino acids. The CDR3 here is CASIGGGTEAFF. In nucleotides, the CDR3 is TGCGCCAGCATAGGGGGGGGTACTGAAGCTTTCTTT.

The CDR3: CASKPASGAFF. For the CDR3, the DNA is TGTGCCAGCAAACCTGCCTCGGGGGCTTTCTTT. This chain joins TRBV27 and TRBJ1-1; D not certain. Germline V gives CDR1 MNHEY, CDR2 SMNVEV (reference sequence). This CDR3 is built from 11 residues. Deletions cut 7 bases from V and 11 bases from J, with 14 bases between.

This rearrangement joins TRBV7-2 to TRBJ1-2, with a tentative D call TRBD1 (5 bases). CDR1 is SGHTA and CDR2 is FQGNSA in the germline V gene. CDR3 length equals 14 residues. The ends were cut back, 5 bases at V and 5 bases at J, with 15 bases in the middle. CDR3: CASSPNDSSYGYTF. For the CDR3, the DNA is TGTGCCAGCAGCCCTAACGACAGTTCTTATGGCTACACCTTC.

As concerns this clone: A junction end diverges from the germline sequence, so it may reflect a read error. The chain links TRBV6-5 to TRBJ2-4, with 11 nucleotides matching TRBD1. Germline V gene data show CDR1 as MNHEY and CDR2 as SVGAGI. The CDR3 totals 13 residues. The CDR3 sequence is CASSQIGQGAKNF. The CDR3 DNA follows: TGTGCCAGCAGTCAGATTGGACAGGGGGCGAAGAACTTC.

This sequence joins TRBV9 and TRBJ2-4; maybe TRBD2 (5 bases). Germline V gene data show CDR1 as SGDLS and CDR2 as YYNGEE. The CDR3 runs to 14 residues. Trimming removed 1 base from V and 8 bases from J, with 13 bases in between. CDR3 amino acids: CASSVNRGEDIQYF. DNA of the CDR3: TGTGCCAGCAGCGTAAACCGGGGAGAGGACATTCAGTACTTC.

This chain connects TRBV5-1 to TRBJ1-1, with D possibly being TRBD1 (6 bases). This CDR3 has 15 amino acids. V shed 4 bases and J shed 0 bases, with 13 bases lying between them. Germline V gene lookup returns CDR1 SGHRS and CDR2 YFSETQ. Here the CDR3 reads CASSQATGMNTEAFF. The CDR3 DNA reads as TGCGCCAGCAGCCAGGCCACAGGGATGAACACTGAAGCTTTCTTT.

The rearrangement joins TRBV11-2 to TRBJ2-2; TRBD1 might be the D (6 bases). With 0 bases removed from V and 5 bases from J, the gap between germline ends came to 13 bases. The CDR3 covers 16 residues. Per the germline V gene, CDR1 is SGHAT and CDR2 is FQNNGV. The CDR3 region is CASSLEPYTGTGELFF. The CDR3 region has the DNA TGTGCCAGCAGCTTAGAACCTTACACAGGGACCGGGGAGCTGTTTTTT.

The chain combines TRBV6-4 with TRBJ1-1; 9 bases map to TRBD1. The CDR3 consists of 13 residues. Trimming removed 6 bases from V and 6 bases from J; junction bases left unmatched: 5. Germline V gene sequence: CDR1 MRHNA, CDR2 SNTAGT. CDR3 DNA sequence: TGTGCCAGCAGCCGGACAGGGGAAGCTGAAGCTTTCTTT. Amino acids: CASSRTGEAEAFF.

This chain links TRBV6-5 with TRBJ1-2; no clear D. Germline V gene sequence: CDR1 MNHEY, CDR2 SVGAGI. V was clipped by 6 bases and J by 5 bases, with 19 bases between them. This CDR3 comprises 15 residues. The CDR3 bases are TGTGCCAGCAGACCCTACTTATCGACTGTATATGGCTACACCTTC. It encodes CASRPYLSTVYGYTF.

The V call is TRBV15, the J call TRBJ1-5; 7 bases agree with TRBD1. Germline lookup yields CDR1 LNHNV and CDR2 YYDKDF (reference sequence). V shed 0 bases and J 1 base; nucleotides not matched to a gene: 6. This CDR3 has 17 amino acids. The CDR3 loop reads CATSRDIGTASNQPQHF. The DNA for the CDR3 is TGTGCCACCAGCAGAGATATCGGGACAGCGAGCAATCAGCCCCAGCATTTT.

This chain uses TRBV7-8 with TRBJ2-2, with D possibly TRBD1 on 6 matching bases. Germline CDR1 reads SGHVS; CDR2 reads FQNEAQ. The V end was cut by 5 bases, the J end by 1 base, with 8 bases between. The CDR3 loop spans 14 amino acids. DNA of the CDR3: TGTGCCAGCAGCGAGGGACAGAACACCGGGGAGCTGTTTTTT. Translation: CASSEGQNTGELFF.

V usage is TRBV7-2 and J usage is TRBJ1-4; 8 bases agree with TRBD1. V shed 1 base, J shed 5 bases, and the junction held 3 bases outside the gene matches. Germline values: CDR1 SGHTA, CDR2 FQGNSA. This CDR3 contains 15 residues. The CDR3 protein is CASSLGGQANEKLFF. DNA of the CDR3: TGTGCCAGCAGCTTAGGGGGACAGGCGAATGAAAAACTGTTTTTT.

The gene calls are TRBV5-8 and TRBJ2-1, with D unresolved. CDR3 length: 15 amino acids. V gave up 4 bases and J gave up 2 bases, with 13 bases separating them. Per germline, CDR1 SGHTS and CDR2 YDEGEE. CDR3 sequence: CASSPRQRTYNEQFF. The CDR3 nucleotides are TGTGCCAGCAGCCCCCGCCAGCGCACCTACAATGAGCAGTTCTTC.

Only one count was recorded for this clone. The chain carries TRBV2 and TRBJ2-1, with 7 bases identical to TRBD1. This CDR3 contains 13 residues. V lost 5 bases and J lost 8; bases outside the gene matches: 6. Per the germline V gene, CDR1 is SNHLY and CDR2 is FYNNEI. Written as DNA, the CDR3 is TGTGCCAGCAGTTCAGGGGGTTTAGATGAGCAGTTCTTC. Translating it yields CASSSGGLDEQFF.

The chain has TRBV30 and TRBJ1-6; 8 nucleotides line up with TRBD1. Germline trimming cut 3 bases from V and 9 bases from J; bases unmatched to any gene: 7. Germline V CDR1 and CDR2: GTSNPN, SVGIG (reference sequence). The CDR3 covers 14 residues. CDR3 coding DNA: TGTGCCTGGAGCTCCGGGACAGGAGGTTCACCCCTCCACTTT. Protein product: CAWSSGTGGSPLHF. The entire variable domain, with the rest obtained from reference TRBV30 and TRBJ1-6, is as follows: SQTIHQWPATLVQPVGSPLSLECTVEGTSNPNLYWYRQAAGRGLQLLFYSVGIGQISSEVPQNLSASRPQDRQFILSSKKLLLSDSGFYLCAWSSGTGGSPLHFGNGTRLTVT.

The chain couples TRBV16 to TRBJ1-2; D is ambiguous. There are 16 residues in the CDR3. CDR1 is KGHSY and CDR2 is FQNENV in the germline V gene. Trimming stripped 0 bases from V and 4 bases from J, with 15 bases between. The CDR3 region is CASSQSGQLTIYGYTF. CDR3 sequence (DNA): TGTGCCAGCAGCCAATCGGGCCAGCTCACGATCTATGGCTACACCTTC.

The chain carries TRBV2 and TRBJ1-5; D ambiguous. CDR1 SNHLY and CDR2 FYNNEI come from the germline V gene. This CDR3 region has 14 residues. V gave up 7 bases and J gave up 0 bases, with 10 bases separating them. CDR3: CASTGRNSNQPQHF. The CDR3 region has the DNA TGTGCCAGCACCGGGAGGAATAGCAATCAGCCCCAGCATTTT.

This clone was detected once. The rearrangement links TRBV5-5 to TRBJ2-7, with D possibly TRBD2 on 6 matching bases. The V and J ends lost 3 bases and 6 bases respectively, with 13 bases between them. In germline, CDR1 is SGHKS, CDR2 YYEKEE (reference sequence). This CDR3 comprises 13 residues. The CDR3 region has the DNA TGTGCCAGCAGCTCGGACTATTTGAGCGAGCAGTACTTC. Protein sequence: CASSSDYLSEQYF.

The chain links TRBV18 to TRBJ2-3; no firm D call. V shed 0 bases and J shed 2 bases, with 6 bases lying between them. The CDR3 consists of 14 residues. Germline CDR1 KGHSH, CDR2 LQKENI. CDR3 amino acids: CASSPPSFTDTQYF. For the CDR3, the DNA is TGTGCCAGCTCACCACCTAGTTTCACAGATACGCAGTATTTT. The full variable domain, rest sourced from reference TRBV18 and TRBJ2-3, is NAGVMQNPRHLVRRRGQEARLRCSPMKGHSHVYWYRQLPEEGLKFMVYLQKENIIDESGMPKERFSAEFPKEGPSILRIQQVVRGDSAAYFCASSPPSFTDTQYFGPGTRLTVL.

This clone was seen once. This chain uses TRBV21-1 with TRBJ1-5; TRBD1 is the table's D call, not checked against the DNA. TRBV21-1 is a pseudogene. The CDR3 sequence is 16 residues long. CDR3 amino acids: CASSIRDRGIRMPQHF. CDR3 coding DNA: TGTGCCAGCAGCATTCGGGACAGGGGGATTCGTATGCCCCAGCATTTT.

This clone was counted once. The chain uses TRBV28 and TRBJ2-5, with no clear D. Trimming removed 4 bases at V and 2 bases at J, with 11 bases between. The germline V gene has CDR1 MDHEN and CDR2 SYDVKM. CDR3 length equals 14 residues. Here the CDR3 DNA reads TGTGCCAGCAGTTCCTCAGGCAGGCAAGAGACCCAGTACTTC. This gives the protein CASSSSGRQETQYF.

This chain joins TRBV5-4 and TRBJ1-1; no reliable D call. Trimming took 0 bases from V and 0 from J, leaving 6 bases between them. From germline, CDR1 is SGHNT and CDR2 YYREEE (reference sequence). The CDR3 extends over 14 amino acids. In DNA form, the CDR3 reads TGTGCCAGCAGCTTGGGTAGCATGAACACTGAAGCTTTCTTT. As protein: CASSLGSMNTEAFF.

V usage is TRBV18 and J usage is TRBJ2-5; 8 bases fit TRBD2. The CDR3 length is 18 residues. Germline loops: CDR1 KGHSH, CDR2 LQKENI. Trimming removed 4 bases from V and 4 bases from J; junction bases left unmatched: 17. In DNA form, the CDR3 reads TGTGCCAGCTCACTCCTAGCGGGCCACGGCCCTCAAATAGAGACCCAGTACTTC. Translating it yields CASSLLAGHGPQIETQYF.